The 26 T cell receptor beta chains reported below all come from one sample, sequenced in a study of tumor and adjacent non-tumor tissue in lung cancer. TCRbeta libraries were built with three rounds of nested PCR, modified from ARM-PCR. Each CDR3 protein gets one entry after TCRdb re-called the multiplex PCR reads with MiXCR. The sample has fewer than 90,000 distinct CDR3 sequences; more than 65% are singletons. The template was RNA from unsorted bulk tissue. The normal lung tissue was taken more than 3 cm from the tumor edge. Sequenced: distant non-tumor lung tissue. Source of these receptors: a woman in her 50s with non-small cell lung cancer.

Details on this clonotype: The germline gene is not matched at one end of the junction; a read error may be the cause. The chain recombines TRBV4-2 with TRBJ2-7, with TRBD1 as a possible D gene (7 bases). This CDR3 spans 12 amino acids. Germline V lookup: CDR1 LGHNA, CDR2 YNFKEQ. The CDR3 here is CAGSQGGPEQYF. CDR3 nucleotides: TGTGCCGGCAGCCAGGGGGGTCCCGAACAGTACTTC.

With regard to this clonotype: One junction end disagrees with the germline gene, perhaps due to a read error. V usage is TRBV4-2 and J usage is TRBJ2-2, with 8 bases fitting TRBD2. The CDR3 runs 16 residues. CDR1 is LGHNA and CDR2 is YNFKEQ in the germline V gene. The CDR3 DNA reads TGTTCCAGCAGCTTCTCCGGGACTAGAAACAGCGGGGAGCTGTTTTTT. Protein: CSSSFSGTRNSGELFF.

On this clonotype itself: One end of the junction varies from germline; a read error may be responsible. The chain couples TRBV15 to TRBJ2-1; D perhaps matches TRBD1 (8 bases). The CDR3 runs to 17 residues. The germline gives CDR1 LNHNV, CDR2 YYDKDF (reference sequence). This chain's CDR3 is CATSRVRGDRSYNKQFF. CDR3 DNA sequence: TGTGCCACCAGCAGAGTCCGGGGGGACAGGTCATACAATAAGCAATTCTTC. Complete variable domain (other parts from reference TRBV15 and TRBJ2-1): DAMVIQNPRYQVTQFGKPVTLSCSQTLNHNVMYWYQQKSSQAPKLLFHYYDKDFNNEADTPDNFQSRRPNTSFCFLDIRSPGLGDTAMYLCATSRVRGDRSYNKQFFGPGTRLTVL.

For this clonotype: This is likely a read error, given that the CDR3 carries no conserved phenylalanine or tryptophan at its end. The chain is built from TRBV2 and TRBJ2-7; 9 nucleotides line up with TRBD1. The ends lost 6 bases at V and 7 bases at J; junction bases unmatched: 7. CDR1 and CDR2 from the germline V gene are SNHLY and FYNNEI. There are 13 residues in the CDR3. CDR3 residues: CASRDRGFYEQYL. CDR3 DNA: TGTGCCAGCAGGGACAGGGGCTTCTATGAGCAGTACTTA.

This clonotype came up a few times. Likely a read error: the CDR3 ends without its conserved phenylalanine or tryptophan. Because the CDR3's place on the DNA is in doubt, the DNA is left out and the CDR3 is given as listed by TCRdb. The V and J genes are TRBV6-1 and TRBJ2-7; TRBD2 is taken as the D call from the table, unchecked against the DNA. The CDR3 totals 15 residues, both ends included. CDR1 is MNHNS, CDR2 SASEGT, per germline. The CDR3 loop is CASSVGSGRTYEQYL.

Remarks on this clonotype: At one end, the junction sequence differs from germline, possibly due to a read error. This chain links TRBV28 with TRBJ2-7, with 13 bases matching TRBD2. The CDR3 has 20 residues. Germline V CDR1 and CDR2: MDHEN, SYDVKM. In DNA form, the CDR3 reads TGTGCCACCAGTTTTACACATAGGGGGACTAGCGGGGTAAGCTCCTACGAGCAGTACTTC. Its translation: CATSFTHRGTSGVSSYEQYF.

Regarding this clonotype: Since a much larger clone is just one base distant, this may be a read error. The rearrangement uses TRBV5-1 and TRBJ2-7, with D unresolved. The CDR3 extends over 15 amino acids. Per the germline V gene, CDR1 is SGHRS and CDR2 is YFSETQ. This chain's CDR3 is CASSLGTPNSYKQYF. Here the CDR3 DNA reads TGCGCCAGCAGCTTGGGCACTCCGAATTCCTACAAGCAGTACTTC.

Only one count was recorded for this clonotype. At one boundary the junction diverges from the germline segment, which might be a read error. This chain connects TRBV11-2 to TRBJ2-3; D gene ambiguous. This CDR3 has 13 residues. Per the germline V gene, CDR1 is SGHAT and CDR2 is FQNNGV. The CDR3 DNA reads TGTGCCTGCAGCTTAGCTGTGTCAGATACGCAGTATTTT. Residues: CACSLAVSDTQYF.

As regards this clonotype: The CDR3 end shows no conserved phenylalanine or tryptophan, and so a read error is likely. This chain joins TRBV6-5 and TRBJ2-1; D remains ambiguous. Germline CDR1 and CDR2: MNHEY and SVGAGI. The CDR3 contains 14 residues. This CDR3 is CANSTYLDWAEQFV. Here the CDR3 DNA reads TGTGCCAACAGTACGTACTTAGATTGGGCCGAGCAGTTCGTC.

Comment on this clonotype: Its ends do not fully match the called genes, so a read error is possible. The rearrangement links TRBV19 to TRBJ1-3; D unclear. Germline V gives CDR1 LNHDA, CDR2 SQIVND (reference sequence). The CDR3 consists of 13 residues. The CDR3 loop reads CATSDRSGNIIFF. Here the CDR3 DNA reads TGTGCCACCTCGGACCGCTCTGGAAACATCATATTTTTT. Full variable domain (outside the CDR3, taken from reference TRBV19 and TRBJ1-3): DGGITQSPKYLFRKEGQNVTLSCEQNLNHDAMYWYRQDPGQGLRLIYYSQIVNDFQKGDIAEGYSVSREKKESFPLTVTSAQKNPTAFYLCATSDRSGNIIFFGEGSWLTVV.

On this clonotype: A much larger clone differs from this one at a single base, so this may be a read error. The rearrangement uses TRBV7-9 and TRBJ1-2, with D unclear. Germline lookup yields CDR1 SEHNR and CDR2 FQNEAQ (reference sequence). The CDR3 consists of 13 residues. The CDR3 DNA is TGTGCCATCAGCTTAGCGCAGGCAGGTGGCTACACCTTC. Protein: CAISLAQAGGYTF. The entire variable domain, with the rest obtained from reference TRBV7-9 and TRBJ1-2, is as follows: DTGVSQNPRHKITKRGQNVTFRCDPISEHNRLYWYRQTLGQGPEFLTYFQNEAQLEKSRLLSDRFSAERPKGSFSTLEIQRTEQGDSAMYLCAISLAQAGGYTFGSGTRLTVV.

Remarks on this clonotype: At one boundary the junction diverges from the germline segment, which might be a read error. V usage is TRBV5-1 and J usage is TRBJ1-1; the D gene is possibly TRBD1 (6 bases). The germline gives CDR1 SGHRS, CDR2 YFSETQ. The CDR3 totals 13 residues. The CDR3 is CTSSLLGACEAFF. CDR3 coding DNA: TGCACCAGCAGCTTGCTGGGGGCCTGTGAAGCTTTCTTT.

With regard to this clonotype: The conserved phenylalanine or tryptophan is not found at the CDR3 terminus, so this likely reflects a read error. This rearrangement joins TRBV29-1 to TRBJ2-1, with 10 bases that match TRBD2. The CDR3 extends over 16 amino acids. Germline CDR1 is SQVTM and CDR2 is ANQGSEA. The CDR3 reads CSVEDPQREGYTEQFL. The CDR3 DNA reads as TGCAGTGTTGAAGATCCCCAGCGGGAGGGTTACACTGAGCAGTTCTTA.

With respect to this clonotype: It is unclear where the CDR3 begins or ends on the DNA, so no DNA is shown, and the CDR3 is as TCRdb lists it. This rearrangement joins TRBV20-1 to TRBJ1-2. Germline V gene sequence: CDR1 DFQATT, CDR2 SNEGSKA (reference sequence). With termini counted, the CDR3 has 13 amino acids. The CDR3: CSARDSFNYGCTF.

This chain links TRBV6-6 with TRBJ1-1; 9 bases fit TRBD1. This CDR3 has 15 residues. Losses at the gene ends were 11 bases for V and 2 bases for J; bases not matched to a gene: 12. Germline V gene sequence: CDR1 MNHNY, CDR2 SVGAGI (reference sequence). CDR3 in amino acids: CAGNSPTGGNTEAFF. CDR3 nucleotide sequence: TGTGCCGGCAATTCCCCGACAGGGGGTAACACTGAAGCTTTCTTT.

About this clonotype itself: A much larger clone lies one base from this, so it may be a read error. The rearrangement joins TRBV6-6 to TRBJ1-1; D perhaps matches TRBD1 (6 bases). This CDR3 contains 15 residues. Germline assignment: CDR1 MNHNY and CDR2 SVGAGI (reference sequence). Trimming pared 5 bases from V and 2 bases from J, leaving 15 bases between. Here the CDR3 DNA reads TGTGCCAGCAGTATAGGGGGGGAGATCAACACTGAAGCTTTCTTT. Protein product: CASSIGGEINTEAFF.

A remark on this clonotype: The junction differs from germline at one of its ends, possibly a read error. The chain links TRBV11-3 to TRBJ2-7; no clear D. Germline V gene sequence: CDR1 SGHNT, CDR2 YENEEA. The CDR3 is 15 residues long. CDR3 nucleotides: TGTGCTAGCAGCCCCCCTGAAGGAGTGGGGTGCGGGCAGTACTTC. Protein product: CASSPPEGVGCGQYF.

Notes on this clonotype: The junction and the germline gene differ at one end; a read error may be behind it. The gene calls are TRBV11-2 and TRBJ2-7, with D tentatively TRBD1 (5 bases). The CDR3 has 12 residues. The germline V gene encodes CDR1 SGHAT and CDR2 FQNNGV. In DNA, the CDR3 is TGCGCCAACAGCTTAGGGGCTTACGAGCAGTGCTTC. Its protein product is CANSLGAYEQCF.

To note about this clonotype: At one of its ends the junction is not consistent with the germline gene, which may arise from a read error. The chain recombines TRBV5-5 with TRBJ2-6; no firm D call. The germline CDR1 and CDR2 sequences are SGHKS and YYEKEE (reference sequence). The CDR3 covers 17 residues. CDR3 loop: CASSLEGKTSRANVLTF. Here the CDR3 DNA reads TGTGCCAGCAGCTTGGAGGGAAAGACCTCTAGGGCCAACGTCCTGACTTTC.

Points on this clonotype: The conserved phenylalanine or tryptophan normally closing the CDR3 is absent here, so this likely arose from a read error. The V call is TRBV29-1, the J call TRBJ2-1, with 10 bases that match TRBD1. This CDR3 contains 15 residues. Germline CDR1 is SQVTM and CDR2 is ANQGSEA. The CDR3 DNA follows: TGCAGTGTTGAAGCGCTGACAGGGGGCGGGAATGAGCAGTTCTTA. Its protein product is CSVEALTGGGNEQFL.

This clonotype showed up many times. This chain uses TRBV5-6 with TRBJ1-2; no firm D call. Trimming removed 0 bases from V and 5 bases from J, with 11 bases in between. The V gene's germline CDR1 is SGHDT and CDR2 YYEEEE. CDR3 length: 14 amino acids. The CDR3 reads CASSLGSPVYGYTF. Here the CDR3 DNA reads TGTGCCAGCAGCTTGGGAAGCCCCGTTTATGGCTACACCTTC.

This clonotype was observed a few times. The V call is TRBV4-1, the J call TRBJ2-2; 14 bases line up with TRBD2. Trimming took 3 bases from V and 8 from J; bases not matched to a gene: 8. The germline gives CDR1 MGHRA, CDR2 YSYEKL. The CDR3 covers 17 residues. The CDR3 loop reads CASSHGLAGGSTGELFF. The CDR3 nucleotides read TGCGCCAGCAGCCACGGACTAGCGGGAGGCAGCACTGGGGAGCTGTTTTTT.

On this clonotype itself: Because the CDR3 is missing its conserved closing phenylalanine or tryptophan, this is likely a read error. The gene calls are TRBV6-1 and TRBJ1-1; no firm D call. This CDR3 has 15 amino acids. The germline V gene encodes CDR1 MNHNS and CDR2 SASEGT. The CDR3 nucleotides are TGTGCCAGTAGTGAACATGGCGGACTGTGGGCTGAAGCTTTCGTT. Its protein is CASSEHGGLWAEAFV.

About this clonotype itself: It is likely a read error, because the conserved phenylalanine at the end of the CDR3 is missing. The gene calls are TRBV5-6 and TRBJ2-1, with 7 bases fitting TRBD1. This CDR3 is 13 amino acids long. Germline-derived CDR1 and CDR2 are SGHDT and YYEEEE. CDR3 protein: CASRSTGHNKQFL. The CDR3 bases are TGTGCCAGCAGATCGACAGGGCACAATAAGCAGTTCTTA.

A note on this clonotype: Lacking the conserved final phenylalanine or tryptophan, this CDR3 likely reflects a read error. The rearrangement links TRBV4-2 to TRBJ2-1, with D tentatively TRBD1 (5 bases). This CDR3 region has 15 residues. V lost 4 bases and J lost 7, with 17 bases in between. CDR1 and CDR2 from the germline V gene are LGHNA and YNFKEQ. This chain's CDR3 is CASSPRETSGNEQFL. In DNA form, the CDR3 reads TGTGCCAGCAGCCCCCGAGAGACCTCAGGGAATGAGCAGTTCTTA.

Comments on this clonotype: Just one base apart from a much larger clone, this may be a read error. The rearrangement uses TRBV27 and TRBJ2-7; 12 bases fit TRBD1. The CDR3 sequence is 14 residues long. The V gene's germline CDR1 is MNHEY and CDR2 SMNVEV (reference sequence). Losses at the gene ends were 8 bases for V and 6 bases for J; bases not matched to a gene: 8. The CDR3 DNA reads TGTGCCAGCTGTTCGTGGGACAGGGGGCGCGAGCAGTACTTC. Its protein product is CASCSWDRGREQYF.